This T cell receptor beta chain was retrieved from a study of cytomegalovirus exposure and HLA in healthy donors. Findings and caveats of the study: Beyond CMV serostatus, there was no information to go on about immune exposure. Confirmation was obtained in vitro that a few CMV-associated chains are specific for CMV antigens.

A multiplex PCR was run with 60 Vbeta primers and 13 Jbeta primers. Assay used: immunoSEQ multiplex PCR; TCRdb lists only in-frame clones, some missing. Among around 100,000 clones, roughly three quarters were seen once, and the ten largest hold about 1.7%. This clone showed up just a few times. Its antigen remains unidentified. Per the germline V gene, CDR1 is MNHEY and CDR2 is SMNVEV (reference sequence). This CDR3 comprises 13 residues. The clonotype originates from a woman between 35 and 50 years old in good health and CMV-seronegative. Sequencing was done on a sample of PBMCs. J is TRBJ2-5 and V is TRBV27; 9 bases agree with TRBD1. The end of the DNA fits TRBJ2-7 better, so the J call may be wrong. In nucleotides, the CDR3 is TGTGCCACCCAGGACAGGGGACACTACGAGCAGTACTTC. It specifies CATQDRGHYEQYF.